These 6 T cell receptor beta chains were all obtained from the same sample, sequenced in a study of control samples from healthy donors and cancer patients. Repertoires were generated with immunoSEQ multiplex PCR, while TCRdb's copy carries only in-frame clones and drops some. The table includes approximately 150,000 clones, just over 95% detected once. The sample comprised blood. These receptors were collected from a woman in her thirties in good health.

This chain joins TRBV24-1 and TRBJ1-2; D is ambiguous. The V and J ends lost 4 bases and 2 bases respectively, with 10 bases between them. Germline CDR1 and CDR2: KGHDR and SFDVKD. CDR3 length equals 14 residues. CDR3 loop: CATSDPTENYGYTF. The CDR3 nucleotides read TGTGCCACCAGTGACCCGACTGAGAACTATGGCTACACCTTC.

The chain uses TRBV19 and TRBJ1-1, with 7 bases aligning to TRBD1. CDR1 is LNHDA, CDR2 SQIVND, per germline (reference sequence). After removal of 6 bases from V and 0 bases from J, the junction contained 4 bases not matched to a gene. The CDR3 is 14 amino acids. The DNA for the CDR3 is TGTGCCAGTAGCTCGACAGGGCTGAACACTGAAGCTTTCTTT. This gives the protein CASSSTGLNTEAFF.

The genes are TRBV18 and TRBJ1-5, with D unclear. Trimming shortened V by 0 bases and J by 6 bases, and 15 bases separated the two germline ends. Germline CDR1 reads KGHSH; CDR2 reads LQKENI. This CDR3 spans 16 amino acids. The CDR3 sequence: CASSPPASSRVQPQHF. The CDR3 DNA reads as TGTGCCAGCTCACCACCGGCATCCTCAAGGGTTCAGCCCCAGCATTTT.

The V call is TRBV11-2, the J call TRBJ2-7, with D hard to call. V was shortened by 1 base and J by 4 bases, with 11 bases between the two germline ends. Germline values: CDR1 SGHAT, CDR2 FQNNGV. This CDR3 region has 14 residues. CDR3 nucleotide sequence: TGTGCCAGCAGCTTAGCCCCGACTGGGTACGAGCAGTACTTC. This translates into CASSLAPTGYEQYF.

The CDR3 DNA reads TGTGCCAGCAGCTCTAGACAGGGGAGTATCAATGAGCAGTTCTTC. Translating gives CASSSRQGSINEQFF. This chain uses TRBV7-6 with TRBJ2-1; 8 nucleotides align to TRBD1. This CDR3 spans 15 amino acids. Germline V gene lookup returns CDR1 SGHVS and CDR2 FNYEAQ. After removal of 4 bases from V and 6 bases from J, the junction contained 8 bases not matched to a gene.

V is TRBV2 and J is TRBJ2-1; D not certain. CDR1 and CDR2 from the germline V gene are SNHLY and FYNNEI. The CDR3 spans 15 residues. Trimming took 6 bases from V and 0 from J, leaving 12 bases between them. Here the CDR3 reads CASRRTVSSYNEQFF. CDR3 coding DNA: TGTGCCAGCAGACGCACAGTAAGCTCCTACAATGAGCAGTTCTTC.